The next 6 T cell receptor beta chains were all read from a single sample in a study of vaccination and CD4 T cells after COVID-19 (dated by TCRdb to the early 2020s). For these TCRs, the target antigens are not known. The meaning of the sample's treatment or condition label: 10-day PBMC culture with coronavirus spike peptide pools or control peptides (ViraFEST assay). Library preparation employed PCR. The data were produced on an Illumina iSeq 100. DNA from cultured CD4+ T cells was subjected to TCR sequencing with the Oncomine TCR Beta short-read assay at the Johns Hopkins FTIC core. TCRdb reprocessing: public reads trimmed at Q25 with fastp, clones called with MiXCR, in-frame beta chains kept. A single entry per CDR3 protein holds the most common genes and DNA from its merged rows. The sample profile shows approximately 13,000 distinct CDR3 sequences; 52% of them were found once. Nearly 9% of the sample is held by the ten biggest clonotypes.

Sequencing was carried out using CD4+ T cells from blood, cultured in vitro. The receptors stem from a human donor who had recovered from COVID-19.

This clonotype was picked up a small number of times. The V call is TRBV18, the J call TRBJ2-1; TRBD1 aligns across 7 bases. CDR3 size: 15 residues. Germline loops: CDR1 KGHSH, CDR2 LQKENI. J gave up 7 bases and V 6 bases, and 12 bases lay outside the gene matches. The CDR3 sequence is CASSPGQVVVNEQFF. The CDR3 DNA is TGTGCCAGCTCGCCTGGACAGGTGGTTGTAAATGAGCAGTTCTTC.

The chain combines TRBV5-4 with TRBJ2-1; TRBD1 might be the D (5 bases). CDR3 length: 13 residues. From germline, CDR1 is SGHNT and CDR2 YYREEE (reference sequence). Deletions cut 1 base from V and 9 bases from J, with 11 bases between. The CDR3 loop reads CASSLRGSGEQFF. In DNA, the CDR3 is TGTGCCAGCAGCTTGAGGGGTTCCGGTGAGCAGTTCTTC.

V usage is TRBV7-2 and J usage is TRBJ1-5; no firm D call. This CDR3 region has 13 residues. V lost 5 bases and J 5 bases, leaving 10 bases between the germline ends. Germline lookup yields CDR1 SGHTA and CDR2 FQGNSA. The CDR3 spells CASSVRSDQPQHF. CDR3 nucleotides: TGTGCCAGCAGCGTTAGGAGCGATCAGCCCCAGCATTTT.

This CDR3 reads CASSLRGQAALGELFF. CDR3 coding DNA: TGTGCCAGCAGCTTACGGGGACAGGCTGCCCTCGGGGAGCTGTTTTTT. This chain connects TRBV7-9 to TRBJ2-2; TRBD1 matches 8 bases. The germline V gene has CDR1 SEHNR and CDR2 FQNEAQ (reference sequence). The CDR3 totals 16 residues. The V segment lost 2 bases and the J segment 7 bases; nucleotides outside the gene matches: 9.

The V and J genes are TRBV6-5 and TRBJ2-5, with unresolved D. V was pared by 0 bases and J by 0 bases, with 8 bases between. This CDR3 comprises 15 residues. Germline V CDR1 and CDR2: MNHEY, SVGAGI. CDR3 loop: CASSYSNPDQETQYF. DNA for the CDR3: TGTGCCAGCAGTTACTCGAATCCGGACCAAGAGACCCAGTACTTC.

This clonotype was recorded only once. This sequence joins TRBV20-1 and TRBJ2-3; TRBD2 matches at 7 bases. This CDR3 spans 13 amino acids. V gave up 1 base and J gave up 4 bases; unmatched junction bases: 2. Germline-derived CDR1 and CDR2 are DFQATT and SNEGSKA (reference sequence). The CDR3 DNA reads TGCAGTGCTAGAGTTAGCGGGTCAGATACGCAGTATTTT. Protein: CSARVSGSDTQYF.